These 31 T cell receptor beta chains were sequenced from one sample in a study of T cells in women clearing cervical HPV infection listed by TCRdb under 2018. The receptor library was made with the immunoSEQ multiplex PCR assay. The source is immuneACCESS, and TCRdb retained only in-frame sequences with V and J called. Part of the clones is not carried over; for the studies checked, unresolved V genes explain less than half of this, and the remainder is unexplained. Per the sample table, the count is more than 20,000 clones. 2% to 3% of the sample is held by the ten biggest clonotypes. Source material: blood buffy coat. Receptor source: a woman between 18 and 69 years old with a cervical HPV16 infection that either progressed to CIN3+ or cleared (not recorded which).

The DNA read from the CDR3 is TGTGCCAGCAGTGATAACTTGGTGCGGGCACCTATAAATACG. Amino acid sequence: CASSDNLVRAPINT. The whole CDR3 protein is CASSDNLVRAPINTQYF. The rearrangement joins TRBV2 to TRBJ2-3; weak D call: TRBD2 (5 bases). The sequenced fragment ends 3 residues before the CDR3 boundary, so the rest is inferred from the germline J gene. CDR1 and CDR2 (germline): SNHLY, FYNNEI. V dropped 3 bases and J dropped 7 bases, with 23 bases sitting between them. The CDR3 runs to 17 residues. Looking up the rest from reference TRBV2 and TRBJ2-3 gives the full variable domain: EPEVTQTPSHQVTQMGQEVILRCVPISNHLYFYWYRQILGQKVEFLVSFYNNEISEKSEIFDDQFSVERPDGSNFTLKIRSTKLEDSAMYFCASSDNLVRAPINTQYFGPGTRLTVL.

For this clone: The read ends 3 residues early relative to the CDR3; the germline J gene fills the gap. The chain carries TRBV11-1 and TRBJ1-1; a weak D match, TRBD1 (6 bases). The CDR3 length is 14 residues. The ends were cut back, 2 bases at V and 1 base at J, with 8 bases in the middle. CDR1 SGHAT and CDR2 FQDESV come from the germline V gene (reference sequence). The DNA read from the CDR3 is TGTGCCAGCAGCTTAAGGGGGGGGAACACTGAA. Amino acid sequence: CASSLRGGNTE. The full CDR3 protein is CASSLRGGNTEAFF.

In regard to this clone: From the germline J gene comes the end of the CDR3, since the read stops 3 residues before it. This chain uses TRBV5-1 with TRBJ2-2; 7 bases are a match to TRBD1. This CDR3 spans 15 amino acids. CDR1 is SGHRS, CDR2 YFSETQ, per germline. The CDR3 DNA, read in part, is TGCGCCAGCAGCCGGTATGACAGGGCCCCCTCGGGG. Its translation is CASSRYDRAPSG. The full CDR3 is CASSRYDRAPSGLFF. Combining the CDR3 with reference TRBV5-1 and TRBJ2-2 gives the whole variable domain KAGVTQTPRYLIKTRGQQVTLSCSPISGHRSVSWYQQTPGQGLQFLFEYFSETQRNKGNFPGRFSGRQFSNSRSEMNVSTLELGDSALYLCASSRYDRAPSGLFFGEGSRLTVL.

About this clone: The missing CDR3 end, 3 residues past where the read stops, is filled in from the germline J gene. The chain links TRBV20-1 to TRBJ1-1; D may be TRBD1 (6 bases). Per germline, CDR1 DFQATT and CDR2 SNEGSKA (reference sequence). Trimming took 3 bases from V and 4 from J, leaving 12 bases between them. The length of the CDR3 is 13 residues. CDR3 DNA (partial): TGCAGTGCTAGTGGGGCAGGGGTCACTGAA. This codes for CSASGAGVTE. The whole CDR3 reads CSASGAGVTEAFF.

Of note for this clone: The read stops 3 residues short of the end of the CDR3; the missing end is completed from the germline J gene. V gene TRBV19 combines with J gene TRBJ1-1; 12 nucleotides agree with TRBD1. The CDR3 length is 17 residues. Looked up from germline, CDR1 is LNHDA and CDR2 is SQIVND (reference sequence). Trimming cost V 3 bases and J 5 bases; bases outside gene matches: 10. CDR3 in amino acids: CASSMRGWDRGRTEAFF. CDR3 DNA, as far as it was read: TGTGCCAGTAGTATGCGGGGGTGGGACAGGGGGCGGACTGAA.

In the case of this clone: The read is 3 residues too short to cover the CDR3 end, so that end is filled in from the germline J gene. This chain uses TRBV13 with TRBJ1-2, with no clear D. The V gene's germline CDR1 is PRHDT and CDR2 FYEKMQ (reference sequence). The CDR3 extends over 16 amino acids. CDR3 bases read: TGTGCCAGCAGCTCCCCTAGCGGGGTTATCGCAGATACC. Its translation: CASSSPSGVIADT. The CDR3 in its entirety is CASSSPSGVIADTYTF.

A remark on this clone: The CDR3 goes on 3 residues after the read ends, and that part is filled in from the germline J gene. The chain combines TRBV11-2 with TRBJ1-3; tentative D call: TRBD1 (6 bases). V lost 0 bases and J 3 bases, leaving 9 bases between the germline ends. The CDR3 is made up of 15 amino acids. The germline V gene encodes CDR1 SGHAT and CDR2 FQNNGV. Incomplete CDR3 DNA: TGTGCCAGCAGCTTAGACAGGGGCGTTGGAAACACC. Protein sequence: CASSLDRGVGNT. The full CDR3 protein reads CASSLDRGVGNTIYF.

About this clone: The read terminates 3 residues ahead of where the CDR3 ends, so the germline J gene completes it. This chain uses TRBV7-9 with TRBJ1-1; a weak D match, TRBD1 (5 bases). With 4 bases removed from V and 1 base from J, the gap between germline ends came to 7 bases. The CDR3 spans 13 residues. In germline, CDR1 is SEHNR, CDR2 FQNEAQ (reference sequence). The sequenced part of the CDR3 DNA is TGTGCCAGCAGCTCCCAGGGGAACACTGAA. It translates to CASSSQGNTE. The full CDR3 sequence reads CASSSQGNTEAFF. Combining the CDR3 with reference TRBV7-9 and TRBJ1-1 gives the whole variable domain DTGVSQNPRHKITKRGQNVTFRCDPISEHNRLYWYRQTLGQGPEFLTYFQNEAQLEKSRLLSDRFSAERPKGSFSTLEIQRTEQGDSAMYLCASSSQGNTEAFFGQGTRLTVV.

Worth noting for this clone: The read comes to an end 3 residues before the CDR3 does, leaving the germline J gene to fill in the end. The chain uses TRBV5-1 and TRBJ2-7; 11 bases fit TRBD2. V trimming: 5 bases; J trimming: 0 bases; junction bases outside the gene matches: 16. The CDR3 is 19 residues long. In germline, CDR1 is SGHRS, CDR2 YFSETQ. CDR3 protein: CASSFSGTSGNTFSYEQYF. CDR3 DNA (partial): TGCGCCAGCAGTTTTTCTGGGACTAGCGGCAATACCTTCTCCTACGAG.

As concerns this clone: The CDR3 end falls 3 residues outside the read, so it is completed with the germline J gene. The chain joins TRBV29-1 to TRBJ1-2; no clear D gene. CDR1 is SQVTM, CDR2 ANQGSEA, per germline. The ends were cut back, 5 bases at V and 4 bases at J, with 8 bases in the middle. This CDR3 comprises 11 residues. CDR3 sequence: CSVSRGYGYTF. The covered CDR3 bases are TGCAGCGTTTCACGGGGCTATGGC.

With respect to this clone: The sequence runs out 3 residues before the end of the CDR3; the remainder is reconstructed from the germline J gene. This chain links TRBV18 with TRBJ2-3, with 8 bases aligning to TRBD1. The V and J ends lost 3 bases and 2 bases, in that order; junction bases with no gene match: 4. Germline lookup yields CDR1 KGHSH and CDR2 LQKENI. The CDR3 contains 15 residues. CDR3 sequence reads: CASSPRQGSTDTQYF. The CDR3 bases that were read are TGTGCCAGCTCACCTAGACAGGGGTCCACAGATACG.

Comment on this clone: The read stops 3 residues short of the end of the CDR3; the missing end is completed from the germline J gene. The chain joins TRBV5-6 to TRBJ2-1; a possible D gene is TRBD1 (5 bases). The length of the CDR3 is 12 residues. CDR1 SGHDT and CDR2 YYEEEE come from the germline V gene. Trimming left V 0 bases short and J 8 bases short, with 6 bases between. CDR3 DNA (partial): TGTGCCAGCAGCTTGGTAGGGGATGAG. Amino acids: CASSLVGDE. The whole CDR3 sequence reads CASSLVGDEQFF.

Notes on this clone: The read finishes 3 residues shy of the CDR3 end, and the germline J gene is used to complete it. The J gene is TRBJ1-1, the V gene TRBV29-1; 7 positions agree with TRBD1. Germline V gives CDR1 SQVTM, CDR2 ANQGSEA. The CDR3 is 11 amino acids. The CDR3 loop reads CSVDERGRAFF. CDR3 DNA, as far as it was read: TGCAGCGTTGATGAGAGGGGGCGA.

A note on this clone: The CDR3 end is not reached by the read, which stops 3 residues before it; the germline J gene fills it in. V usage is TRBV19 and J usage is TRBJ1-5; D is perhaps TRBD1 (6 bases). Looked up from germline, CDR1 is LNHDA and CDR2 is SQIVND (reference sequence). The CDR3 has 14 residues. The DNA read from the CDR3 is TGTGCCAGTAGCTCCGACAGGTACTTTGATCCC. Translating gives CASSSDRYFDP. The full CDR3 is CASSSDRYFDPQHF. Drawing the rest from reference TRBV19 and TRBJ1-5, the complete variable domain is DGGITQSPKYLFRKEGQNVTLSCEQNLNHDAMYWYRQDPGQGLRLIYYSQIVNDFQKGDIAEGYSVSREKKESFPLTVTSAQKNPTAFYLCASSSDRYFDPQHFGDGTRLSIL.

As to this clone: The DNA ends 3 residues before the CDR3 does, and the rest of the CDR3 is filled in from the germline J gene. This chain uses TRBV7-8 with TRBJ2-7; maybe TRBD2 (5 bases). V lost 1 base to trimming and J lost 6 bases, with 7 bases between them. The germline V gene encodes CDR1 SGHVS and CDR2 FQNEAQ. The CDR3 extends over 12 amino acids. CDR3 DNA (partial): TGTGCCAGCAGCTTAGGAGAGGGCGAG. Its protein product is CASSLGEGE. The whole CDR3 reads CASSLGEGEQYF.

About this clone: The CDR3 goes on 3 residues after the read ends, and that part is filled in from the germline J gene. The chain uses TRBV7-6 and TRBJ2-5; D not certain. CDR3 length: 16 residues. Per germline, CDR1 SGHVS and CDR2 FNYEAQ. The V and J ends lost 6 bases and 2 bases respectively, with 19 bases between them. The CDR3: CASRSTSASTQETQYF. The DNA read from the CDR3 is TGTGCCAGCAGATCTACTTCAGCGTCAACTCAAGAGACC.

Comment on this clone: The CDR3 end falls 3 residues outside the read, so it is completed with the germline J gene. The V call is TRBV7-6, the J call TRBJ2-5; 11 nucleotides line up with TRBD2. The CDR3 is 17 amino acids. J was trimmed by 4 bases and V by 1 base; bases with no gene match: 8. In germline, CDR1 is SGHVS, CDR2 FNYEAQ. This CDR3 is CASSLVLAGGSGETQYF. CDR3 DNA, as far as it was read: TGTGCCAGCAGCTTAGTTCTAGCGGGAGGATCAGGAGAGACC.

Of note for this clone: The CDR3 is cut off 3 residues early in the read; its end comes from the germline J gene. The chain carries TRBV13 and TRBJ1-6; D is ambiguous. The CDR3 is 17 amino acids. Germline V gene lookup returns CDR1 PRHDT and CDR2 FYEKMQ (reference sequence). V lost 5 bases to trimming and J lost 1 base, with 15 bases between them. The part of the CDR3 DNA that was read is TGTGCCAGCAGCACATCATCCCTCAGGTCCTATAATTCACCC. Amino acids: CASSTSSLRSYNSP. Given in full, the CDR3 is CASSTSSLRSYNSPLHF.

Concerning this clone: The read ends 3 residues shy of where the CDR3 ends; the end is completed using the germline J gene. The chain recombines TRBV20-1 with TRBJ1-4; tentative D call: TRBD1 (5 bases). V was clipped by 6 bases and J by 8 bases, with 16 bases between them. This CDR3 has 13 residues. Germline V gives CDR1 DFQATT, CDR2 SNEGSKA (reference sequence). The CDR3 sequence: CSARTPGDEKLFF. CDR3 DNA, as far as it was read: TGCAGTGCACGGACACCGGGGGACGAAAAA.

Remarks on this clone: The sequenced fragment ends 3 residues before the CDR3 boundary, so the rest is inferred from the germline J gene. The chain has TRBV2 and TRBJ2-7; possibly TRBD1 for D (6 bases). CDR3 length equals 13 residues. The germline V gene encodes CDR1 SNHLY and CDR2 FYNNEI. V gave up 1 base and J gave up 5 bases, with 9 bases separating them. The CDR3 loop is CASSEGSGDEQYF. The CDR3 DNA, read in part, is TGTGCCAGCAGTGAAGGATCAGGGGACGAG.

Concerning this clone: The CDR3 end lies 3 residues beyond the end of the read and is filled in from the germline J gene. The chain is built from TRBV7-3 and TRBJ2-1; the D gene is possibly TRBD2 (6 bases). The CDR3 consists of 15 residues. Trimming pared 2 bases from V and 4 bases from J, leaving 12 bases between. Looked up from germline, CDR1 is SGHTA and CDR2 is FQGTGA. CDR3 residues: CASSLGAGKYNEQFF. CDR3 DNA, as far as it was read: TGTGCCAGCAGCTTAGGGGCGGGGAAGTACAATGAG.

On this clone itself: From the germline J gene comes the end of the CDR3, since the read stops 3 residues before it. The genes are TRBV7-9 and TRBJ1-2, with D uncertain. CDR3 length: 13 residues. Germline CDR1 is SEHNR and CDR2 is FQNEAQ (reference sequence). The CDR3 reads CASSFSADYDYTF. The DNA read from the CDR3 is TGTGCCAGCAGCTTCTCGGCGGACTACGAC.

Concerning this clone: Read sequence stops 3 residues before the CDR3 end, and the germline J gene provides the missing end. The rearrangement joins TRBV20-1 to TRBJ2-7, with TRBD2 matching over 11 bases. J lost 3 bases, V lost 4 bases, and 11 bases had no gene match. The CDR3 spans 16 residues. The V gene's germline CDR1 is DFQATT and CDR2 SNEGSKA (reference sequence). The CDR3 DNA, read in part, is TGCAGTGCTATCCCGGGACTAGCGGAGCTTTACTACGAG. This codes for CSAIPGLAELYYE. The whole CDR3 sequence is CSAIPGLAELYYEQYF.

About this clone: The missing CDR3 end, 3 residues past where the read stops, is filled in from the germline J gene. The chain has TRBV27 and TRBJ1-6, with a possible D match to TRBD1 (6 bases). This CDR3 is built from 14 residues. The germline V gene has CDR1 MNHEY and CDR2 SMNVEV (reference sequence). The germline V and J ends were trimmed by 3 bases and 5 bases, with 8 bases remaining between them. CDR3 residues: CASSFRDNNSPLHF. The part of the CDR3 DNA that was read is TGTGCCAGCAGTTTCCGGGACAATAATTCACCC.

On this clone: The read ends 3 residues early relative to the CDR3; the germline J gene fills the gap. The J gene is TRBJ2-7, the V gene TRBV5-1; 8 bases map to TRBD1. V was clipped by 0 bases and J by 0 bases; unmatched bases: 5. The CDR3 consists of 16 residues. Germline V gives CDR1 SGHRS, CDR2 YFSETQ. CDR3 residues: CASSLGRDRFSYEQYF. CDR3 DNA, as far as it was read: TGCGCCAGCAGCTTGGGCCGGGACAGGTTCTCCTACGAG.

Concerning this clone itself: The CDR3 goes on 3 residues after the read ends, and that part is filled in from the germline J gene. The chain combines TRBV19 with TRBJ1-3; perhaps TRBD1 as D (6 bases). From germline, CDR1 is LNHDA and CDR2 SQIVND (reference sequence). This CDR3 region has 15 residues. The V gene lost 9 bases and the J gene lost 4 bases, with 19 bases spanning the gap. The CDR3 loop reads CASKINREGGNTIYF. Incomplete CDR3 DNA: TGTGCCAGCAAGATTAACAGGGAAGGCGGAAACACC.

CDR3 loop: CASRIRVYGHEKLFF. The CDR3 DNA, read in part, is TGTGCCAGCAGAATCAGGGTATATGGTCATGAAAAG. This chain uses TRBV2 with TRBJ2-2, with D maybe TRBD1 (5 bases). The read ends 3 residues shy of where the CDR3 ends; the end is completed using the germline J gene. The length of the CDR3 is 15 residues. CDR1 is SNHLY and CDR2 is FYNNEI in the germline V gene.

Notes on this clone: The CDR3 is cut off 3 residues early in the read; its end comes from the germline J gene. The chain recombines TRBV12-3 or TRBV12-4 with TRBJ2-7; D unclear. This CDR3 comprises 11 residues. The germline V and J ends were trimmed by 4 bases and 4 bases, with 5 bases remaining between them. CDR3 region: CASSSTYEQYF. The sequenced CDR3 bases are TGTGCCAGCAGTTCGACATACGAG.

As concerns this clone: Read data end 3 residues before the CDR3 end; the end is taken from the germline J gene. The chain couples TRBV18 to TRBJ2-7; D may be TRBD2 (6 bases). The germline V gene has CDR1 KGHSH and CDR2 LQKENI. V lost 0 bases, J lost 3 bases, and 12 bases lay in between. The CDR3 loop spans 15 amino acids. The sequenced part of the CDR3 DNA is TGTGCCAGCTCACCACCGACGACTAGATTCTACGAG. Translation: CASSPPTTRFYE. The full CDR3 is CASSPPTTRFYEQYF.

Note on this clone: The CDR3 end lies 3 residues beyond the end of the read and is filled in from the germline J gene. The chain links TRBV14 to TRBJ1-4; D gene ambiguous. Germline loops: CDR1 SGHDN, CDR2 FVKESK. The CDR3 has 15 amino acids. V lost 4 bases to trimming and J lost 0 bases, with 9 bases between them. The sequenced part of the CDR3 DNA is TGTGCCAGCAGCCTCATGTCATCAACTAATGAAAAA. Residues: CASSLMSSTNEK. The whole CDR3 protein is CASSLMSSTNEKLFF.

Details on this clone: The read terminates 3 residues before the CDR3 end, so the remaining end is supplied by the germline J gene. The rearrangement uses TRBV6-2 or TRBV6-3 and TRBJ2-5; the match to TRBD2 covers 9 bases. After removal of 4 bases from V and 4 bases from J, the junction contained 7 bases not matched to a gene. The CDR3 covers 15 residues. CDR1 MNHEY and CDR2 SVGEGT come from the germline V gene. The CDR3 sequence is CASSFARGGAETQYF. The CDR3 bases that were read are TGTGCCAGCAGTTTTGCGCGGGGGGGCGCAGAGACC.